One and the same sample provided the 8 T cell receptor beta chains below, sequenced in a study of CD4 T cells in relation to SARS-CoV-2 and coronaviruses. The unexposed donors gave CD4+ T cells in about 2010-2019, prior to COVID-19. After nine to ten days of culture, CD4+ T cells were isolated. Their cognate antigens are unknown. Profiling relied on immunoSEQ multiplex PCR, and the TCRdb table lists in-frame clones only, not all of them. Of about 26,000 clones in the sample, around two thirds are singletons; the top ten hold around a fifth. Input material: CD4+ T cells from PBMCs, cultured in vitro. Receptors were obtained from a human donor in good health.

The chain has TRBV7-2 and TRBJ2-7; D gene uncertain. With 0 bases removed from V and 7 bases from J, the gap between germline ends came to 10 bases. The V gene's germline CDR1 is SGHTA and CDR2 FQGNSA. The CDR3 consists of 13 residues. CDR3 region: CASSLAEWVEQYF. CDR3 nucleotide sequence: TGTGCCAGCAGCTTAGCGGAGTGGGTAGAGCAGTACTTC.

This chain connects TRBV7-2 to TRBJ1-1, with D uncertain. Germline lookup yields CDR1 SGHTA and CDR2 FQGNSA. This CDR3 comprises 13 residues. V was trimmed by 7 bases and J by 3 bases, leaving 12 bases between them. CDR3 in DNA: TGTGCCAGCAAACTCGAACCTTACACTGAAGCTTTCTTT. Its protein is CASKLEPYTEAFF.

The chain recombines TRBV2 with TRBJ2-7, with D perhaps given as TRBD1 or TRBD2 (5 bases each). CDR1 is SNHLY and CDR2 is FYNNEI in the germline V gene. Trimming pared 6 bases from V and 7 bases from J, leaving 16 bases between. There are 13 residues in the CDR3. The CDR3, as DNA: TGTGCCAGCAGGGAGACGGGGCCCCTGGAGCAGTACTTC. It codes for CASRETGPLEQYF. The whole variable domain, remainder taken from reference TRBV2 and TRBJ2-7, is EPEVTQTPSHQVTQMGQEVILRCVPISNHLYFYWYRQILGQKVEFLVSFYNNEISEKSEIFDDQFSVERPDGSNFTLKIRSTKLEDSAMYFCASRETGPLEQYFGPGTRLTVT.

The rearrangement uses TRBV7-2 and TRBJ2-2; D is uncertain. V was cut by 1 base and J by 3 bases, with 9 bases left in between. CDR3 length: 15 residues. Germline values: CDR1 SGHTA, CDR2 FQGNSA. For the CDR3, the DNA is TGTGCCAGCAGCTTAGGTTCTGGGTACACCGGGGAGCTGTTTTTT. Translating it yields CASSLGSGYTGELFF.

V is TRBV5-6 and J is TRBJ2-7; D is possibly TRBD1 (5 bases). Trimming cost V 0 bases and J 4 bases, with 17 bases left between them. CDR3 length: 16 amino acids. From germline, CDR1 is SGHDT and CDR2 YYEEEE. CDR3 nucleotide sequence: TGTGCCAGCAGCTTGGGCCCTCTAGGGGCGCGGTACGAGCAGTACTTC. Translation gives CASSLGPLGARYEQYF.

CDR3 nucleotides: TGCAGCGGAGGACTAGCGGGAAGCTATGAGCAGTTCTTC. Protein product: CSGGLAGSYEQFF. This chain uses TRBV29-1 with TRBJ2-1; TRBD2 matches 12 bases. Trimming removed 7 bases from V and 8 bases from J; junction bases left unmatched: 6. This CDR3 comprises 13 residues. CDR1 and CDR2 (germline): SQVTM, ANQGSEA.

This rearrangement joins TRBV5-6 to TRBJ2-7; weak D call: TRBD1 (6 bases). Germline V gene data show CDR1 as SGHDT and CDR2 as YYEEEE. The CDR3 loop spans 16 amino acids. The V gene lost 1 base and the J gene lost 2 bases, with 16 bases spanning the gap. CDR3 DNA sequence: TGTGCCAGCAGCTTGAATCACAGGGATGGAGCCTACGAGCAGTACTTC. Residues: CASSLNHRDGAYEQYF.

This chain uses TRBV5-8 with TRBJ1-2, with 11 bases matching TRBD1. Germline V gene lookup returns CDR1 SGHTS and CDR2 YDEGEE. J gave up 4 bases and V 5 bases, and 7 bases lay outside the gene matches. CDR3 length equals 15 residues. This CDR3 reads CASSPTGTGGYGYTF. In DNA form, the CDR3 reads TGTGCCAGCAGTCCCACCGGGACAGGGGGCTATGGCTACACCTTC.